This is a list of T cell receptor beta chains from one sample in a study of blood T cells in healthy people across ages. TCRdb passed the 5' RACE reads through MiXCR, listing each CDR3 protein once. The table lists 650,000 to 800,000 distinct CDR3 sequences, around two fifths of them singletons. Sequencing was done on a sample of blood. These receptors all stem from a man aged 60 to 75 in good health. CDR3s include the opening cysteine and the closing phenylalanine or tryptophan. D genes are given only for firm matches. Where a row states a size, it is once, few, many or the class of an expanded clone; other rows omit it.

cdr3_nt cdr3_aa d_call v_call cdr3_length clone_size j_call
TGCAGTGCTCCGGACAGGTCGTTCCCCTACGAGCAGTACTTC CSAPDRSFPYEQYF TRBD1 TRBV20-1 14 - TRBJ2-7
TGCAGCGTTGAAAAGGGGCCCGCGAACATTCAGTACTTC CSVEKGPANIQYF - TRBV29-1 13 - TRBJ2-4
TGTGCCAGCAGCTTTTTGAACACTAACTATGGCTACACCTTC CASSFLNTNYGYTF - TRBV7-2 14 - TRBJ1-2
TGCAGCGTTGGAGGGGGCAACTACGAGCAGTACTTC CSVGGGNYEQYF TRBD1 TRBV29-1 12 few TRBJ2-7
TGTGCCAGCAGCCAAGACGGTGGGTGGGAGGGGATCCCATATGGCTACACCTTC CASSQDGGWEGIPYGYTF - TRBV3-1 18 - TRBJ1-2
TGTGCCATCAGTGTCAAGGGGAAAGGGGATTCACCCCCCCACTTT CAISVKGKGDSPPHF - TRBV10-3 15 - TRBJ1-6
TGTGCCAGCAGAAACTCCGGACTAGCGGCCTACAATGAGCAGTTCTTC CASRNSGLAAYNEQFF TRBD2 TRBV27 16 - TRBJ2-1
TGTGCCAGCAGTTTCGGTCCTGCACCCCTCCACTTT CASSFGPAPLHF - TRBV12-3/TRBV12-4 12 few TRBJ1-6
TGTGCCAGCAGTGGAGGACAGGGGGCTATCTACGAGCAGTACTTC CASSGGQGAIYEQYF TRBD1 TRBV6-1 15 - TRBJ2-7
TGCAGCGTTCGACTAGCGGGGAGCTCCTACAATGAGCAGTTCTTC CSVRLAGSSYNEQFF TRBD2 TRBV29-1 15 many TRBJ2-1
TGTGCCATCTTGGCAGGCAGGAGCTCCTACGAGCAGTACTTC CAILAGRSSYEQYF - TRBV10-3 14 - TRBJ2-7
TGTGCCAGCAGGTCCTTAGCAGGCCACTCCTACGAGCAGTACTTC CASRSLAGHSYEQYF - TRBV6-5 15 - TRBJ2-7
TGTGCCAGCAGTCAACAGGGGTACGGCACTGAAGCTTTCTTT CASSQQGYGTEAFF TRBD1 TRBV12-3/TRBV12-4 14 few TRBJ1-1
TGTGCCAGCAGCTTAGTTCGGGGCGGGACAGGGCTCAACGAGCAGTACTTC CASSLVRGGTGLNEQYF TRBD1 TRBV11-3 17 - TRBJ2-7
TGTGCCACCAGTGAGAAAATAAGCTCCTACGAGCAGTACTTC CATSEKISSYEQYF - TRBV24-1 14 - TRBJ2-7
TGTGCCAGCAGAGATAGGGCCGGACCCCAAGAGACCCAGTACTTC CASRDRAGPQETQYF - TRBV6-1 15 - TRBJ2-5
TGTGCCAGCAGAGGGACTAGCGTAGCTACGCAGTATTTT CASRGTSVATQYF TRBD2 TRBV2 13 few TRBJ2-3
TGCGCCAGCAGCCAAGTCGGCTACACCGGGGAGCTGTTTTTT CASSQVGYTGELFF - TRBV4-1 14 - TRBJ2-2
TGTGCCAGCAGCTCACATAGTGGGCCCATAAATGAGCAGTTCTTC CASSSHSGPINEQFF - TRBV7-2 15 few TRBJ2-1
TGTGCCAGCAGCGCTGGGACTAGCGGGGGTGGTACGGATACGCAGTATTTT CASSAGTSGGGTDTQYF TRBD2 TRBV7-2 17 - TRBJ2-3
TGTGCCACCAGCAGAGAACTAGCGGGGGGGGCGCAGTATTTT CATSRELAGGAQYF TRBD2 TRBV15 14 - TRBJ2-3
TGTGCCCGCAGCGACAGGGGCTATGGCTACACCTTC CARSDRGYGYTF TRBD1 TRBV12-3/TRBV12-4 12 - TRBJ1-2
TGCAGTGCAACCGCCTACGAGCAGTACTTC CSATAYEQYF - TRBV20-1 10 - TRBJ2-7
TGTGCCAGCTCAACGGGACTAGAAGACGAGCAGTACTTC CASSTGLEDEQYF TRBD2 TRBV18 13 - TRBJ2-7
TGCAGTGCTTCAGGGTTAGGCTATGGCTACACCTTC CSASGLGYGYTF - TRBV20-1 12 few TRBJ1-2
TGTGCCAGCAGACTCGGGAACCGTGGAGAGACCCAGTACTTC CASRLGNRGETQYF - TRBV28 14 few TRBJ2-5
TGTGCCAGCAGTGACCTCAAATCCTACGAGCAGTACTTC CASSDLKSYEQYF - TRBV6-2/TRBV6-3 13 - TRBJ2-7
TGTGCCAGCAGTTTAACCGGGTCCCACTACGAGCAGTACTTC CASSLTGSHYEQYF - TRBV27 14 - TRBJ2-7
TGTGCCAGCAGCCAATCCGGGACTAGCGTGAATGAGCAGTTCTTC CASSQSGTSVNEQFF TRBD2 TRBV14 15 - TRBJ2-1
TGCGCCAGCAGCTTGGGGGGGGGCCGCGATGAGCAGTTCTTC CASSLGGGRDEQFF - TRBV5-1 14 - TRBJ2-1
TGTGCCAGCAGCCCTTCGGGGAGCTCCTACAATGAGCAGTACTTC CASSPSGSSYNEQYF - TRBV12-3/TRBV12-4 15 - TRBJ2-7
TGCAGTGCGTTGAAGGGGCCCGATATTGGCTACACCTTC CSALKGPDIGYTF - TRBV20-1 13 few TRBJ1-2